This is a list of T cell receptor beta chains from one sample in a study of blood T cell repertoires in COVID-19. Clones were read by immunoSEQ multiplex PCR, and TCRdb kept only the in-frame ones, dropping some. The table shows around 200,000 clones, with 86% occurring only once. What was sequenced was peripheral blood. The receptors were sampled from a woman aged 45 to 65 with acute or convalescent COVID-19. The CDR3 runs from the conserved cysteine through the conserved F or W. The D gene is left open where the match is weak. For some rows the clone size is stated as once, few or many, or as a class when expanded; others skip it.

CDR3 DNA: TGCGCCAGCAGCTGGGGAGAGGGCAATTCACCCCTCCACTTT; CDR3 protein: CASSWGEGNSPLHF; V gene: TRBV5-1; D gene: NA; J gene: TRBJ1-6; clone size: few
CDR3 DNA: TGTGCCAGCTCTCAAGACAGGTTCGCAGATACGCAGTATTTT; CDR3 protein: CASSQDRFADTQYF; V gene: TRBV18; D gene: NA; J gene: TRBJ2-3; clone size: once
CDR3 DNA: TGTGCCAGCAGTGACAGGTCCTACGAGCAGTACTTC; CDR3 protein: CASSDRSYEQYF; V gene: TRBV6-1; D gene: NA; J gene: TRBJ2-7; clone size: NA
CDR3 DNA: TGTGCCAGCAGCAAAGTGAAGGCTAGCGGGGGGTTCTACAATGAGCAGTTCTTC; CDR3 protein: CASSKVKASGGFYNEQFF; V gene: TRBV21-1; D gene: NA; J gene: TRBJ2-1; clone size: NA
CDR3 DNA: TGTGCCACCAGCGGCTGGACAGCTAACTATGGCTACACCTTC; CDR3 protein: CATSGWTANYGYTF; V gene: TRBV15; D gene: NA; J gene: TRBJ1-2; clone size: NA
CDR3 DNA: TGTGCCAGCAGCTCACGATTTTTAGCGGGGGGGCTAGAGAATGAGCAGTTCTTC; CDR3 protein: CASSSRFLAGGLENEQFF; V gene: TRBV7-8; D gene: TRBD2; J gene: TRBJ2-1; clone size: NA
CDR3 DNA: TGCAGCGGTGGGGACAGGGGATTCACTGAAGCTTTCTTT; CDR3 protein: CSGGDRGFTEAFF; V gene: TRBV29-1; D gene: TRBD1; J gene: TRBJ1-1; clone size: NA
CDR3 DNA: TGTGCCACCAGTGATCCGAGGGGCTACACCTTC; CDR3 protein: CATSDPRGYTF; V gene: TRBV24-1; D gene: NA; J gene: TRBJ1-2; clone size: NA
CDR3 DNA: TGTGCCAGTAGTTCCCAGGCTTCGGGCACAGATACGCAGTATTTT; CDR3 protein: CASSSQASGTDTQYF; V gene: TRBV19; D gene: NA; J gene: TRBJ2-3; clone size: NA
CDR3 DNA: TGTGCCAGCAGCCCGACAGGGGGAAACTACGAGCAGTACTTC; CDR3 protein: CASSPTGGNYEQYF; V gene: TRBV7-9; D gene: TRBD1; J gene: TRBJ2-7; clone size: once
CDR3 DNA: TGCGCCAGCAGCTCAGAGGACATGAGGCGCACTGAAGCTTTCTTT; CDR3 protein: CASSSEDMRRTEAFF; V gene: TRBV4-1; D gene: NA; J gene: TRBJ1-1; clone size: NA
CDR3 DNA: TGCGCCAGCAGCCAATCAGACAGGGACGGCGAGCAGTACTTC; CDR3 protein: CASSQSDRDGEQYF; V gene: TRBV4-3; D gene: TRBD1; J gene: TRBJ2-7; clone size: NA
CDR3 DNA: TGTGCCACCCAGGACAGGGACGGGTATGGCTACACCTTC; CDR3 protein: CATQDRDGYGYTF; V gene: TRBV15; D gene: TRBD1; J gene: TRBJ1-2; clone size: NA
CDR3 DNA: TGTGCCAGCAGCGTAGCTCCTGGGGGGCAGGGAGGGAATGGCTACACCTTC; CDR3 protein: CASSVAPGGQGGNGYTF; V gene: TRBV9; D gene: NA; J gene: TRBJ1-2; clone size: NA
CDR3 DNA: TGCGCCAGCAGCCAAGTGAGCGCGGGGGGGCCAGGCACAGATACGCAGTATTTT; CDR3 protein: CASSQVSAGGPGTDTQYF; V gene: TRBV4-1; D gene: TRBD2; J gene: TRBJ2-3; clone size: NA
CDR3 DNA: TGTGCCAGCAGGCGAGCGGGAGTTCTAAACATTCAGTACTTC; CDR3 protein: CASRRAGVLNIQYF; V gene: TRBV6-5; D gene: TRBD2; J gene: TRBJ2-4; clone size: NA
CDR3 DNA: TGTGCCAGCAGCGTTAAAACTAGCGGGGGGCTTCGGGACGATGAGCAGTTCTTC; CDR3 protein: CASSVKTSGGLRDDEQFF; V gene: TRBV5-4; D gene: TRBD2; J gene: TRBJ2-1; clone size: NA
CDR3 DNA: TGTGCCAGCAGCCCCCAGAGGGTTACTGAAGCTTTCTTT; CDR3 protein: CASSPQRVTEAFF; V gene: TRBV11-2; D gene: NA; J gene: TRBJ1-1; clone size: NA
CDR3 DNA: TGCAGCGCCCATCCGGACAGGGGGGGAGTTCCTGAAGCTTTCTTT; CDR3 protein: CSAHPDRGGVPEAFF; V gene: TRBV29-1; D gene: TRBD1; J gene: TRBJ1-1; clone size: NA
CDR3 DNA: TGTGCCAGCAGCTTCGGTGGGGGGGTACAAGAGACCCAGTACTTC; CDR3 protein: CASSFGGGVQETQYF; V gene: TRBV7-3; D gene: TRBD2; J gene: TRBJ2-5; clone size: NA
CDR3 DNA: TGTGCCACCAGTGAACCCGGACAGGGCACAGATACGCAGTATTTT; CDR3 protein: CATSEPGQGTDTQYF; V gene: TRBV24-1; D gene: TRBD1; J gene: TRBJ2-3; clone size: NA
CDR3 DNA: TGTGCCAGCAGCCGTGGGGGGAGAGGGGCGGGTGAGCAGTTCTTC; CDR3 protein: CASSRGGRGAGEQFF; V gene: TRBV7-2; D gene: NA; J gene: TRBJ2-1; clone size: NA
CDR3 DNA: TGTGCCACCAGTGAGTTGATGGACAGACAAGAGACCCAGTACTTC; CDR3 protein: CATSELMDRQETQYF; V gene: TRBV24-1; D gene: NA; J gene: TRBJ2-5; clone size: NA
CDR3 DNA: TGTGCCAGTAGTGGCCAGGGTGCATACAATGAGCAGTTCTTC; CDR3 protein: CASSGQGAYNEQFF; V gene: TRBV19; D gene: NA; J gene: TRBJ2-1; clone size: NA
CDR3 DNA: TGTGCCAGCAGTGAAGTTGGGGCCGGGGAGACCCAGTACTTC; CDR3 protein: CASSEVGAGETQYF; V gene: TRBV2; D gene: NA; J gene: TRBJ2-5; clone size: once
CDR3 DNA: TGTGCCTGGAGTGTCGAAACTAGCACCGGCAATGAGCAGTTCTTC; CDR3 protein: CAWSVETSTGNEQFF; V gene: TRBV30; D gene: NA; J gene: TRBJ2-1; clone size: NA
CDR3 DNA: TGTGCCAGCAGCCGCGGAGTAGCGGGGGGCAATGAGCAGTTCTTC; CDR3 protein: CASSRGVAGGNEQFF; V gene: TRBV4-2; D gene: TRBD2; J gene: TRBJ2-1; clone size: NA
CDR3 DNA: TGTGCCAGCAGTTACACAGGGAACACTGAAGCTTTCTTT; CDR3 protein: CASSYTGNTEAFF; V gene: TRBV6-5; D gene: NA; J gene: TRBJ1-1; clone size: NA
CDR3 DNA: TGCGCCAGCAGTGCGGGAGCCCTGGGTAATGAGCAGTTCTTC; CDR3 protein: CASSAGALGNEQFF; V gene: TRBV10-1; D gene: NA; J gene: TRBJ2-1; clone size: NA
CDR3 DNA: TGCAGAATCGACAGGGAGAATGGCTACACCTTC; CDR3 protein: CRIDRENGYTF; V gene: TRBV20-1; D gene: TRBD1; J gene: TRBJ1-2; clone size: NA
CDR3 DNA: TGTGCCAGCAGTTCGGGGGACCCCAGGGAGACCCAGTACTTC; CDR3 protein: CASSSGDPRETQYF; V gene: TRBV28; D gene: NA; J gene: TRBJ2-5; clone size: NA
CDR3 DNA: TGTGCCAGCAGCTTAGTGGCAGGGGCCTATGAAGCCGGGGAGCTGTTTTTT; CDR3 protein: CASSLVAGAYEAGELFF; V gene: TRBV7-7; D gene: NA; J gene: TRBJ2-2; clone size: NA
CDR3 DNA: TGTGCCAGCAGCTTCGCGTCTAGGACCGGGGAGCTGTTTTTT; CDR3 protein: CASSFASRTGELFF; V gene: TRBV11-2; D gene: NA; J gene: TRBJ2-2; clone size: few
CDR3 DNA: TGTGCCAGCAGCCCCGGGACAGGGGCTGAGCAGTTCTTC; CDR3 protein: CASSPGTGAEQFF; V gene: TRBV12-3/TRBV12-4; D gene: TRBD1; J gene: TRBJ2-1; clone size: once
CDR3 DNA: TGTGCCAGTAGTAAGGACAGGGGGGTTGAAGATACGCAGTATTTT; CDR3 protein: CASSKDRGVEDTQYF; V gene: TRBV19; D gene: TRBD1; J gene: TRBJ2-3; clone size: once
CDR3 DNA: TGCAGCGTTAAAACTACGGAGGGCAATCAGCCCCAGCATTTT; CDR3 protein: CSVKTTEGNQPQHF; V gene: TRBV29-1; D gene: NA; J gene: TRBJ1-5; clone size: few
CDR3 DNA: TGTGCCAGTACCCGAACAGGGGAGGAGACCCAGTACTTC; CDR3 protein: CASTRTGEETQYF; V gene: TRBV19; D gene: TRBD1; J gene: TRBJ2-5; clone size: NA
CDR3 DNA: TGCGCCAGCAGGGACAGGGGTGGTCCCTACGAGCAGTACTTC; CDR3 protein: CASRDRGGPYEQYF; V gene: TRBV10-2; D gene: TRBD1; J gene: TRBJ2-7; clone size: NA
CDR3 DNA: TGTGCCAGTAGTCGGAGGGGGGGGGACACTGAAGCTTTCTTT; CDR3 protein: CASSRRGGDTEAFF; V gene: TRBV19; D gene: NA; J gene: TRBJ1-1; clone size: NA
CDR3 DNA: TGTGCCAGTAAAACTAGCTTAACTAACACCGGGGAGCTGTTTTTT; CDR3 protein: CASKTSLTNTGELFF; V gene: TRBV19; D gene: NA; J gene: TRBJ2-2; clone size: NA
CDR3 DNA: TGTGCCAGCAGTTCCCCTCTAGCAGATACGCAGTATTTT; CDR3 protein: CASSSPLADTQYF; V gene: TRBV12-3/TRBV12-4; D gene: NA; J gene: TRBJ2-3; clone size: NA
CDR3 DNA: TGTGCCAGCAGTTACTCGAGGGGAGGGATGACCGGGGAGCTGTTTTTT; CDR3 protein: CASSYSRGGMTGELFF; V gene: TRBV6-5; D gene: TRBD2; J gene: TRBJ2-2; clone size: NA
CDR3 DNA: TGTGCCAGTAGTTCTCCCCCCGGCGGTAATGAGCAGTTCTTC; CDR3 protein: CASSSPPGGNEQFF; V gene: TRBV19; D gene: NA; J gene: TRBJ2-1; clone size: once
CDR3 DNA: TGTGCCAGCAGGAGACCGGGACAGCCGAACACTGAAGCTTTCTTT; CDR3 protein: CASRRPGQPNTEAFF; V gene: TRBV6-5; D gene: TRBD1; J gene: TRBJ1-1; clone size: NA
CDR3 DNA: TGTGCCTGGACCCTCCTTACGGGAAACACTGAAGCTTTCTTT; CDR3 protein: CAWTLLTGNTEAFF; V gene: TRBV30; D gene: NA; J gene: TRBJ1-1; clone size: NA
CDR3 DNA: TGTGCCAGCAGCTTAGTCGACAGATCAAGCTCTGGAAACACCATATATTTT; CDR3 protein: CASSLVDRSSSGNTIYF; V gene: TRBV7-6; D gene: NA; J gene: TRBJ1-3; clone size: NA
CDR3 DNA: TGTGCCACCAGTGATACCGGGACTAGCGGGAGGGCCCCCAATGAGCAGTTCTTC; CDR3 protein: CATSDTGTSGRAPNEQFF; V gene: TRBV24-1; D gene: TRBD2; J gene: TRBJ2-1; clone size: NA
CDR3 DNA: TGTGCCAGCACCCTAGGGACTAGCGGGCCCTTCACAGATACGCAGTATTTT; CDR3 protein: CASTLGTSGPFTDTQYF; V gene: TRBV3-1/TRBV3-2; D gene: TRBD2; J gene: TRBJ2-3; clone size: NA
CDR3 DNA: TGTGCCAGCAGTGAAAAAAGCGGGGGGGCAGATACGCAGTATTTT; CDR3 protein: CASSEKSGGADTQYF; V gene: TRBV6-1; D gene: TRBD2; J gene: TRBJ2-3; clone size: NA
CDR3 DNA: TGTGCCAGCAGTCCGAGGACAGCTAACTATGGCTACACCTTC; CDR3 protein: CASSPRTANYGYTF; V gene: TRBV2; D gene: NA; J gene: TRBJ1-2; clone size: NA
CDR3 DNA: TGTGCCATCAGCCCCGCTAGCGGGACATACAATGAGCAGTTCTTC; CDR3 protein: CAISPASGTYNEQFF; V gene: TRBV10-3; D gene: TRBD2; J gene: TRBJ2-1; clone size: NA
CDR3 DNA: TGTGCCAGCAGCTCCTACGGGTGGGAGGGAGAGCAGTACTTC; CDR3 protein: CASSSYGWEGEQYF; V gene: TRBV5-4; D gene: TRBD2; J gene: TRBJ2-7; clone size: once